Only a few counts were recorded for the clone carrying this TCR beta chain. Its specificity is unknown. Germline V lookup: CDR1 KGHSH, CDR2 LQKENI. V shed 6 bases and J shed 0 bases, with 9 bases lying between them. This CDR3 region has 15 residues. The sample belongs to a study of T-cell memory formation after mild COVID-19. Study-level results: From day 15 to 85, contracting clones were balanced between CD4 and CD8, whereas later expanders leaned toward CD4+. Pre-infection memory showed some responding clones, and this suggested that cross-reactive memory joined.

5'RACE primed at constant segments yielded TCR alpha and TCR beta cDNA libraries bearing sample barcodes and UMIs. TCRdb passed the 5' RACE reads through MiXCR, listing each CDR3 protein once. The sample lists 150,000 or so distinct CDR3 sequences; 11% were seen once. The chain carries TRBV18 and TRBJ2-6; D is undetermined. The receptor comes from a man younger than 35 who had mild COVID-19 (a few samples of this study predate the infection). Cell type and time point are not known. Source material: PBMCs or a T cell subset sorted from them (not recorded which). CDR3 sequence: CASSHGSSGANVLTF. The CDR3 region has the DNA TGTGCCAGCTCCCACGGAAGCTCTGGGGCCAACGTCCTGACTTTC.